Described below is a single TCR beta chain sequence and its context. No antigen is known for it. The data were obtained in a study of identical twins. Findings of the study overall: Within cord blood, abundant beta clonotypes carried fewer insertions, but memory repertoires showed no such trend. Excess sharing between twins was weaker in beta out-of-frame sequences.

Template switching (which added a universal primer site) was used, and cDNA carried unique molecular identifiers. One entry per CDR3 protein, called by TCRdb with MiXCR from the 5' RACE reads. This sample has 520,000 or so distinct CDR3 sequences, with approximately 22% found just once. Trimming cost V 6 bases and J 4 bases; bases outside gene matches: 3. The CDR3 contains 13 residues. Per the germline V gene, CDR1 is DFQATT and CDR2 is SNEGSKA (reference sequence). These records were also assigned to another study, of T cells expressing NK-cell markers.

This chain connects TRBV20-1 to TRBJ2-5; 12 nucleotides match TRBD2. The sequenced material came from CD4+ T cells sorted from blood. The TCR sequence derives from a young woman in good health. The CDR3 region has the DNA TGCAGTGCCCCGACTAGCGGGAGAGAGACCCAGTACTTC. It codes for CSAPTSGRETQYF.